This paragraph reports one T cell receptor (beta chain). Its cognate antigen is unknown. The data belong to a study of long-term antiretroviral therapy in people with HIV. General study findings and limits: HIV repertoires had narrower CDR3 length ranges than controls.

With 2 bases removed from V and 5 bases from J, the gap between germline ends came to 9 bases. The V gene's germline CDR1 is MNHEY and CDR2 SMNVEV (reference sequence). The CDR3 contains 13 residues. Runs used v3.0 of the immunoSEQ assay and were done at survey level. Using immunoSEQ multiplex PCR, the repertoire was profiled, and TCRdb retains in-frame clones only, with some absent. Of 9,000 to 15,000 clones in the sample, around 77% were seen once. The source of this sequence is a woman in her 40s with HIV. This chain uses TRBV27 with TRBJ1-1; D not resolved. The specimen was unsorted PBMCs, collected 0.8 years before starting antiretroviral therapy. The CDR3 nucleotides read TGTGCCAGCAGTTTAAGTACTGTAACTGAAGCTTTCTTT. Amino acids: CASSLSTVTEAFF.